This T cell receptor beta chain was recovered during a study of blood T cells in healthy people across ages. The CDR3 loop spans 14 amino acids. Germline assignment: CDR1 SEHNR and CDR2 FQNEAQ (reference sequence). Trimming removed 6 bases at V and 1 base at J, with 12 bases between. Every sample yielded at least 6.5 million isolated PBMCs. There are a few counts of this clonotype. A second roughly 7 to 11 cycle PCR used barcoded and J-beta primers. MiXCR was run by TCRdb on the 5' RACE reads, yielding one entry per CDR3 protein. This table has 850,000 or so distinct CDR3 sequences, 29% appearing once.

The source material was blood. The chain carries TRBV7-9 and TRBJ1-1; a possible D gene is TRBD1 (6 bases). This clonotype was sampled from an elderly woman in good health. The CDR3 protein is CASRREGGNTEAFF. In DNA form, the CDR3 reads TGTGCCAGCAGGCGAGAAGGGGGGAACACTGAAGCTTTCTTT.